A selection of T cell receptor beta chains follows, all from one sample in a study of T cells after yellow fever vaccination. From the 5' RACE reads, TCRdb called clonotypes with MiXCR, one entry per CDR3 protein. The sample contains some 600,000 distinct CDR3 sequences, about a sixth of which appear only once. Sequenced material: PBMCs, taken about 5 days after the first yellow fever vaccination. The receptors here all came from a man aged 18 to 30 who received the YFV17D yellow fever vaccine. Each CDR3 is given with its conserved first and last residue. D genes are given only for firm matches. Part of the rows lack a size; the others show once, few, many or a class for expanded clones.

TRBJ2-1 few TRBD1 TRBV11-2 TGTGCCAGCAGAGCAACAGGGGAAACCTACAATGAGCAGTTCTTC CASRATGETYNEQFF
TRBJ1-6 NA NA TRBV10-3 TGTGCCATCAGTGAGCGGGGGGCGAGTAATTCACCCCTCCACTTT CAISERGASNSPLHF
TRBJ2-1 NA TRBD1 TRBV30 TGTGCCTGGAGCCCCGGGACAGGGGGTTATCATGAGCAGTTCTTC CAWSPGTGGYHEQFF
TRBJ2-2 NA NA TRBV5-1 TGCGCCAGCAGCTCCAACATGAACCGGGGCACCGGGGAGCTGTTTTTT CASSSNMNRGTGELFF
TRBJ1-1 few TRBD1 TRBV12-3/TRBV12-4 TGTGCCAGCAGTTCCCCGGGACAGGGTTTACCTGAAGCTTTCTTT CASSSPGQGLPEAFF
TRBJ2-5 NA TRBD2 TRBV11-2 TGTGCCAGCAGCGGCGCCGGGGGGGCCGGAGAGACCCAGTACTTC CASSGAGGAGETQYF
TRBJ1-2 many NA TRBV5-1 TGCGCCAGCCAGCTTGTGTCCGGGGAGAGATATGGCTACACCTTC CASQLVSGERYGYTF
TRBJ2-3 NA TRBD2 TRBV27 TGTGCCAGCAGTCCTCCGGGACTAGACACAGATACGCAGTATTTT CASSPPGLDTDTQYF
TRBJ2-5 NA NA TRBV5-1 TGCGCCAGCAGCTTGAGTGAGGTTGAGACCCAGTACTTC CASSLSEVETQYF
TRBJ2-7 few TRBD1 TRBV6-5 TGTGCCAGCAGTTACAGGGGGCCCGACGAGCAGTACTTC CASSYRGPDEQYF
TRBJ2-7 few NA TRBV29-1 TGCAGCGTTGAGCGGTTGTTCGGGGGCGAGCAGTACTTC CSVERLFGGEQYF
TRBJ1-1 few NA TRBV12-3/TRBV12-4 TGTGCCAGCCGGCCAATGACCCCGAACACTGAAGCTTTCTTT CASRPMTPNTEAFF
TRBJ1-6 once NA TRBV15 TGTGCCACCAGCAGAGGTGGGGTTGCGCGTAATTCACCCCTCCACTTT CATSRGGVARNSPLHF
TRBJ2-5 NA NA TRBV5-1 TGCGCCAGCAGCCCGGAATGGGCAATAGAGACCCAGTACTTC CASSPEWAIETQYF
TRBJ1-1 few NA TRBV11-2 TGTGCCAGCAGCCAGCGGACGTCGAACACTGAAGCTTTCTTT CASSQRTSNTEAFF
TRBJ2-1 NA NA TRBV7-9 TGTGCCAGCAGCGGTCCCCGGGGGAGCTCCTACAATGAGCAGTTCTTC CASSGPRGSSYNEQFF
TRBJ2-2 few NA TRBV20-1 TGCAGTGCTAGAGATCGGGCGGGAAACACCGGGGAGCTGTTTTTT CSARDRAGNTGELFF
TRBJ2-3 NA TRBD2 TRBV30 TGTGCCTGGAGTGGCGGACTAGCCCGCACAGATACGCAGTATTTT CAWSGGLARTDTQYF
TRBJ1-1 many NA TRBV27 TGTGCCAGCAAAAGAGGGGGAAGGGACACTGAAGCTTTCTTT CASKRGGRDTEAFF
TRBJ2-5 NA NA TRBV7-3 TGTGCCAGCAGCTTAACGGGCAGTTCAGAGACCCAGTACTTC CASSLTGSSETQYF
TRBJ2-5 few NA TRBV7-2 TGTGCCAGTCACGCCGCTACACAAGAGACCCAGTACTTC CASHAATQETQYF
TRBJ2-1 NA TRBD2 TRBV19 TGTGCCAGTAGTATAGAAGCGGGACTAGCGGGGCTGGAGCAGTTCTTC CASSIEAGLAGLEQFF
TRBJ1-4 few TRBD1 TRBV19 TGTGCCAGTAGCCCCCGGGACAGCTATGAAAAACTGTTTTTT CASSPRDSYEKLFF
TRBJ1-6 NA NA TRBV6-1 TGTGCCAGCAGAAGGGGGGTTGCTAATTCACCCCTCCACTTT CASRRGVANSPLHF
TRBJ2-1 many TRBD2 TRBV20-1 TGCAGTGCTAGAGATAGCGGGGGACCCTACAATGAGCAGTTCTTC CSARDSGGPYNEQFF
TRBJ2-5 NA NA TRBV7-3 TGTGCCAGCAGCGACACCGGGGGAGACGGCGAGACCCAGTACTTC CASSDTGGDGETQYF
TRBJ2-5 NA NA TRBV12-3/TRBV12-4 TGTGCCAGCAGTTCACCCAAGTTTCAAGGGGACCAGTACTTC CASSSPKFQGDQYF
TRBJ1-1 NA NA TRBV29-1 TGCAGCGCATCAAGGGGGGATCGAATCACTGAAGCTTTCTTT CSASRGDRITEAFF
TRBJ2-3 NA TRBD2 TRBV12-3/TRBV12-4 TGTGCCAGCAGCATCCCTACCTTGACTAGCGGATACACAGATACGCAGTATTTT CASSIPTLTSGYTDTQYF
TRBJ2-5 few NA TRBV28 TGTGCCAGCAGTTTTTACGAAGGCGAGACCCAGTACTTC CASSFYEGETQYF
TRBJ1-2 few TRBD1 TRBV5-6 TGTGCCAGCAGCTTGGTAGGGGGCGGTGGCTATGGCTACACCTTC CASSLVGGGGYGYTF
TRBJ2-3 NA NA TRBV20-1 TGCAGTGCCTACAGGGCAGATACGCAGTATTTT CSAYRADTQYF
TRBJ2-7 NA NA TRBV5-4 TGTGCCAGCAGCCTAGAATATGCGGAGCAGTACTTC CASSLEYAEQYF
TRBJ1-3 few NA TRBV21-1 TGTGCCAGCAGCAAAAGGGACAGGGGGCCGCGGGGAAACACCATATATTTT CASSKRDRGPRGNTIYF
TRBJ1-5 NA NA TRBV4-1 TGCGCCAGCAGCCAAGTCCCCCTTGAGGTGCAGCCCCAGCATTTT CASSQVPLEVQPQHF
TRBJ1-3 NA NA TRBV15 TGTGCCACCACCCCGCGGGGGTGGGGGAGCTCTGGAAACACCATATATTTT CATTPRGWGSSGNTIYF
TRBJ2-2 many NA TRBV10-3 TGTGCCATCAGGCCCGCTGCAGGGGATGCGAACACCGGGGAGCTGTTTTTT CAIRPAAGDANTGELFF
TRBJ1-2 few NA TRBV7-2 TGTGCCAGCAGCCCTCGGGGGCATTTCTATGGCTACACCTTC CASSPRGHFYGYTF
TRBJ1-1 NA NA TRBV2 TGTGCCAGCAGACCGAGGGGTGGGTACGCTGAAGCTTTCTTT CASRPRGGYAEAFF
TRBJ2-2 NA NA TRBV7-9 TGTGCCAGCAGCTCATCTAGGGGGTTCACCGGGGAGCTGTTTTTT CASSSSRGFTGELFF
TRBJ1-6 many NA TRBV5-1 TGCGCCAGCAGCTTGGGAACAATGACGGGTCTCCCCAGCTCACCCCTCCACTTT CASSLGTMTGLPSSPLHF
TRBJ2-5 few TRBD2 TRBV12-3/TRBV12-4 TGTGCCAGCAGTTTAAGCGGGGGCAACAGACAAGAGACCCAGTACTTC CASSLSGGNRQETQYF
TRBJ1-3 NA NA TRBV7-9 TGTGCCAGCAGCTTAGCGTGGGGCACTCCCGCGGGAAACACCACATATTTT CASSLAWGTPAGNTTYF
TRBJ1-4 NA NA TRBV18 TGTGCCAGCTCACCACGACAGGCGAATGAAAAACTGTTTTTT CASSPRQANEKLFF
TRBJ2-5 once NA TRBV5-1 TGCGCCAGCAGCTTGGATTACGGGGGCGCAGAGACCCAGTACTTC CASSLDYGGAETQYF
TRBJ1-4 NA NA TRBV2 TGTGCCAGCAACTCAGGGGCCGATGAAAAACTGTTTTTT CASNSGADEKLFF
TRBJ2-3 few TRBD2 TRBV5-4 TGTGCCAGCAGCTTGGAGGGGACTAGCGGGGGAAGCACAGATACGCAGTATTTT CASSLEGTSGGSTDTQYF
TRBJ2-4 few NA TRBV7-9 TGTGCCAGCAGCTTAACAGGAAATGATATTCAGTACTTC CASSLTGNDIQYF
TRBJ2-3 NA NA TRBV6-1 TGTGCCAGCAGTAAAGTCCCCGGCTCCTTCACAGATACGCAGTATTTT CASSKVPGSFTDTQYF
TRBJ2-2 few NA TRBV7-2 TGTGCCAGCAGCTTATGGGTCTTCCGAGACACCGGGGAGCTGTTTTTT CASSLWVFRDTGELFF
TRBJ2-1 NA TRBD2 TRBV10-3 TGTGCCATCAGTGAGTCGACTAGCCGGAATGAGCAGTTCTTC CAISESTSRNEQFF
TRBJ2-2 few TRBD1 TRBV10-3 TGTGCCATCACCAACCAAGGGGGCGTGGACACCGGGGAGCTGTTTTTT CAITNQGGVDTGELFF
TRBJ2-3 many TRBD2 TRBV7-9 TGTGCCAGCAGCTCCTTGAGCGGGGGGATCACAGATACGCAGTATTTT CASSSLSGGITDTQYF
TRBJ2-2 NA NA TRBV19 TGTGCCAGTACAGGGGCGCCCGGGGAGCTGTTTTTT CASTGAPGELFF